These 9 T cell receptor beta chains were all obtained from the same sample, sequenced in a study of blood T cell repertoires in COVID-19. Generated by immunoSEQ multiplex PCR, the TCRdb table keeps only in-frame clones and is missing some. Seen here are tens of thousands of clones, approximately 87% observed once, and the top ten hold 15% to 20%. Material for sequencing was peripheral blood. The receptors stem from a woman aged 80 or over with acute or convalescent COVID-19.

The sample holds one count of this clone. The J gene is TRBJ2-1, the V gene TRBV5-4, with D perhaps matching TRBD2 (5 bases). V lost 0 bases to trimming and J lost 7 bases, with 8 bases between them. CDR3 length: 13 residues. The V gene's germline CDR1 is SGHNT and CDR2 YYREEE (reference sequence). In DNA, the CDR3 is TGTGCCAGCAGCTTGGCAACGGGGAATGAGCAGTTCTTC. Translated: CASSLATGNEQFF.

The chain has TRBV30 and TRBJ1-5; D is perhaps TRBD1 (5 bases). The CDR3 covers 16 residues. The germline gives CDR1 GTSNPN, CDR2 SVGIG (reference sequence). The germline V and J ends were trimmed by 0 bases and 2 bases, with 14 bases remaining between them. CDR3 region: CAWSVTGAGGNQPQHF. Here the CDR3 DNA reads TGTGCCTGGAGTGTCACTGGGGCTGGAGGCAATCAGCCCCAGCATTTT.

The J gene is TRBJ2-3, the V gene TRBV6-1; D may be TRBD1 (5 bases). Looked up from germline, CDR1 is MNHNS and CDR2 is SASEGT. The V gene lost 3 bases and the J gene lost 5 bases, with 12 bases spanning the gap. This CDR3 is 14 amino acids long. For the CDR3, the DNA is TGTGCCAGCAGTGATACCCAGGGTATAGATACGCAGTATTTT. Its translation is CASSDTQGIDTQYF.

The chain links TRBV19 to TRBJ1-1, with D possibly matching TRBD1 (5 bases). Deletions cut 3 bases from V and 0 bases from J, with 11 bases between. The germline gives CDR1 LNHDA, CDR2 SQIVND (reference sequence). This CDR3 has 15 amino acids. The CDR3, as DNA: TGTGCCAGTAGTATTGGGGGGGACCTGAACACTGAAGCTTTCTTT. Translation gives CASSIGGDLNTEAFF.

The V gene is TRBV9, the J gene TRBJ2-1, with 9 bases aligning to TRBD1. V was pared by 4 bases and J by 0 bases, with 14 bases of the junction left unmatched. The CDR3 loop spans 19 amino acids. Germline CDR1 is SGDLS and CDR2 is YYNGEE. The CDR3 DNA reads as TGTGCCAGCAGCACCACACCCGGGACAGGGCGTAGCTCCTACAATGAGCAGTTCTTC. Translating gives CASSTTPGTGRSSYNEQFF.

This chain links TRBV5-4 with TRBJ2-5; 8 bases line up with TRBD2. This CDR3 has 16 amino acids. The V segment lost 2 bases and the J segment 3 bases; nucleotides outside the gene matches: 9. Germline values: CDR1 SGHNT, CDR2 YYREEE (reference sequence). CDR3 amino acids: CASSFSSSGPEETQYF. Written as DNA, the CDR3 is TGTGCCAGCAGCTTTTCATCTAGCGGGCCCGAAGAGACCCAGTACTTC.

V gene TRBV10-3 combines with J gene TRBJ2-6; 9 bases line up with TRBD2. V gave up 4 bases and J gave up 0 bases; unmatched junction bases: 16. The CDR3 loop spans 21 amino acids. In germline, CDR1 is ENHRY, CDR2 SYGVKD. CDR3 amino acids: CAISVPGGSGGPVSGANVLTF. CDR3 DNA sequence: TGTGCCATCAGTGTCCCCGGAGGTAGCGGGGGACCTGTCTCTGGGGCCAACGTCCTGACTTTC.

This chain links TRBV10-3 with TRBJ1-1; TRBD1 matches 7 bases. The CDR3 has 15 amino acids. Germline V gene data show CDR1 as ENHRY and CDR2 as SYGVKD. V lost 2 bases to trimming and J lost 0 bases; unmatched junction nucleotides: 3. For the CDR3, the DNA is TGTGCCATCAGTGAGGTGAGGGGGCTGAACACTGAAGCTTTCTTT. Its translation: CAISEVRGLNTEAFF.

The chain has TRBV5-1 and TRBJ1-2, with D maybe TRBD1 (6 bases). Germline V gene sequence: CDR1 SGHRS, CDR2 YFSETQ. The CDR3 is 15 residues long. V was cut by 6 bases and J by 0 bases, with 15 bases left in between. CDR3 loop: CASNPGHLANYGYTF. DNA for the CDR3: TGCGCCAGCAACCCGGGACACCTAGCTAACTATGGCTACACCTTC.